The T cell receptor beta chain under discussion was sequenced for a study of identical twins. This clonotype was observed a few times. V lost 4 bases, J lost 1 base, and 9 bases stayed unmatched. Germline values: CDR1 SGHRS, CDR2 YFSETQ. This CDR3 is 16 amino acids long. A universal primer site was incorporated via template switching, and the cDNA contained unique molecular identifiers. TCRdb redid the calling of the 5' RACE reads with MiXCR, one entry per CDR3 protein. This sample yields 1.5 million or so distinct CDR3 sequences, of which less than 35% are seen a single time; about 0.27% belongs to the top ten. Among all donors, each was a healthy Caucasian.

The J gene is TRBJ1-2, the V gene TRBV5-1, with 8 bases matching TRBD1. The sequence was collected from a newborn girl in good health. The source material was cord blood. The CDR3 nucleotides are TGCGCCAGCAGCAGAGGACAGGGCCCTTTTAACTATGGCTACACCTTC. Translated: CASSRGQGPFNYGYTF.